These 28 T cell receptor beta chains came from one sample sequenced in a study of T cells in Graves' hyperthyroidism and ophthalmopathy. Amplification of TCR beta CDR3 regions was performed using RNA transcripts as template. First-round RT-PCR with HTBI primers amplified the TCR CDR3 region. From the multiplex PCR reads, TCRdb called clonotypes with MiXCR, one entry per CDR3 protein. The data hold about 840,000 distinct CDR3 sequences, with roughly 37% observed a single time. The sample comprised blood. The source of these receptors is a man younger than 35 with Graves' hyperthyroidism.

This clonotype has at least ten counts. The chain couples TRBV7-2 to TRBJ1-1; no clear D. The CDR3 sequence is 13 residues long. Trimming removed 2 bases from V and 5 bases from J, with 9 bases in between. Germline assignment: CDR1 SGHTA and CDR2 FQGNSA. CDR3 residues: CASSLNEATEAFF. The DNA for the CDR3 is TGTGCCAGCAGCTTAAATGAGGCGACTGAAGCTTTCTTT.

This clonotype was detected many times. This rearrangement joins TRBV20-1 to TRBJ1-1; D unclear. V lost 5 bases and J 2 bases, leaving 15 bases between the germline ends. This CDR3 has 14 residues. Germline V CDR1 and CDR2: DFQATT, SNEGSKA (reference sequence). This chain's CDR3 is CSAPVAGANTEAFF. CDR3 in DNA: TGCAGTGCTCCCGTGGCAGGAGCTAACACTGAAGCTTTCTTT.

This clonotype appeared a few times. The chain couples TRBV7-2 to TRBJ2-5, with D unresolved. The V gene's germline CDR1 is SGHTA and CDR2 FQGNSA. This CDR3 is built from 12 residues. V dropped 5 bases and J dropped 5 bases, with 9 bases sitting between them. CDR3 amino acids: CASSHHGETQYF. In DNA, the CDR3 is TGTGCCAGCAGCCACCATGGGGAGACCCAGTACTTC. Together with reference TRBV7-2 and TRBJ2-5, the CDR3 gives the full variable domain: GAGVSQSPSNKVTEKGKDVELRCDPISGHTALYWYRQSLGQGLEFLIYFQGNSAPDKSGLPSDRFSAERTGGSVSTLTIQRTQQEDSAVYLCASSHHGETQYFGPGTRLLVL.

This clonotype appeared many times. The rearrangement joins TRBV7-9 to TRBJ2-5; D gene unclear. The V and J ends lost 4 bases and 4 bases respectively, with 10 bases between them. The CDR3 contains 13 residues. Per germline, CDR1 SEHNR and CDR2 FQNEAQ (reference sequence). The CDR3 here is CASSSLGAETQYF. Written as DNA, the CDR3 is TGTGCCAGCAGCTCCCTTGGAGCAGAGACCCAGTACTTC.

The CDR3 nucleotides are TGTGCCAGCAGCCCCGGTGCTGCGGGGAAGACTGAAGCTTTCTTT. Translating gives CASSPGAAGKTEAFF. The chain uses TRBV7-8 and TRBJ1-1; D not resolved. The V gene lost 5 bases and the J gene lost 5 bases, with 18 bases spanning the gap. This CDR3 is built from 15 residues. Germline V lookup: CDR1 SGHVS, CDR2 FQNEAQ.

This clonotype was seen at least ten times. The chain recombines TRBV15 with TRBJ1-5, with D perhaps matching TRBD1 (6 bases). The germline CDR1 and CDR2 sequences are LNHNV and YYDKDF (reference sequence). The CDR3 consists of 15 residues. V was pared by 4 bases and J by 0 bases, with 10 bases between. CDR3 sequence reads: CATSIQGNSNQPQHF. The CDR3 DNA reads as TGTGCCACCAGCATCCAGGGGAATAGCAATCAGCCCCAGCATTTT.

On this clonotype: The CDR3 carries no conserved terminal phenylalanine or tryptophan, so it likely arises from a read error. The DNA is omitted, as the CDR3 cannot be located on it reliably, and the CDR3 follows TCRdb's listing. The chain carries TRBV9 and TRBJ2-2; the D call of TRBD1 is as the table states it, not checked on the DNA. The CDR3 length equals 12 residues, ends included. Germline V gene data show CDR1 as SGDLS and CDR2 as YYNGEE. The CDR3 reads CASSVGEVGAIY.

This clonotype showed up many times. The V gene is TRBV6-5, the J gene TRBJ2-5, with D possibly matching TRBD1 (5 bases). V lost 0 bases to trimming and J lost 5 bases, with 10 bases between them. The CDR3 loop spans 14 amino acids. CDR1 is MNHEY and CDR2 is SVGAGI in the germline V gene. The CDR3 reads CASSYSAGKETQYF. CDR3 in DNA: TGTGCCAGCAGTTACTCGGCAGGGAAGGAGACCCAGTACTTC.

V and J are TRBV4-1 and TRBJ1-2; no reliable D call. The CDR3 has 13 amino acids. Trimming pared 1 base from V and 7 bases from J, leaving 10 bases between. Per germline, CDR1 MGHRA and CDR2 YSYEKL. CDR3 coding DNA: TGCGCCAGCAGCCAAGGACTCGTCCCTGGCTACACCTTC. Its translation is CASSQGLVPGYTF.

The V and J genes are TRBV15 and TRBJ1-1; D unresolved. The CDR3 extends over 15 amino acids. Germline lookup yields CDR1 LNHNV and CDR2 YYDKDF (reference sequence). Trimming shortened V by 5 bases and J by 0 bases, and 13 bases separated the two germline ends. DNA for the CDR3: TGTGCCACCAGCCCGACACCCGGAATGAACACTGAAGCTTTCTTT. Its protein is CATSPTPGMNTEAFF. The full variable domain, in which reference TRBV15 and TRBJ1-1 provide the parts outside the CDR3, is DAMVIQNPRYQVTQFGKPVTLSCSQTLNHNVMYWYQQKSSQAPKLLFHYYDKDFNNEADTPDNFQSRRPNTSFCFLDIRSPGLGDTAMYLCATSPTPGMNTEAFFGQGTRLTVV.

The CDR3 protein is CSARADRGPGELFF. DNA for the CDR3: TGCAGTGCTAGGGCCGACAGGGGACCCGGGGAGCTGTTTTTT. V gene TRBV20-1 combines with J gene TRBJ2-2; the match to TRBD1 covers 8 bases. The CDR3 contains 14 residues. V lost 3 bases to trimming and J lost 6 bases; unmatched junction nucleotides: 6. Looked up from germline, CDR1 is DFQATT and CDR2 is SNEGSKA (reference sequence).

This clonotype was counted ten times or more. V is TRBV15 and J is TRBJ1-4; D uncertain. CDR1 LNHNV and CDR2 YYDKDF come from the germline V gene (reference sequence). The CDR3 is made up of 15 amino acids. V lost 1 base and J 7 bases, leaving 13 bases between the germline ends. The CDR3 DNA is TGTGCCACCAGCAGAGGATTCAGGACCCCTGAAAAACTGTTTTTT. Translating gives CATSRGFRTPEKLFF.

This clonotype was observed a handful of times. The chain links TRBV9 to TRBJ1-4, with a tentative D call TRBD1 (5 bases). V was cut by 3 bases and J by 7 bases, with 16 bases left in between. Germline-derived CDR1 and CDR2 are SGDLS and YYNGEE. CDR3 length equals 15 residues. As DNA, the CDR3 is TGTGCCAGCAGCGGGGGGTCGGGGCGGAGTGAAAAACTGTTTTTT. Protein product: CASSGGSGRSEKLFF.

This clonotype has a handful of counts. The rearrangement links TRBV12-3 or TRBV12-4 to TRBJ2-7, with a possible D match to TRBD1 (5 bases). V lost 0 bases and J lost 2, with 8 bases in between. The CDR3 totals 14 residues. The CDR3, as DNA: TGTGCCAGCAGTTTAGCGGACACCACCTACGAGCAGTACTTC. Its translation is CASSLADTTYEQYF.

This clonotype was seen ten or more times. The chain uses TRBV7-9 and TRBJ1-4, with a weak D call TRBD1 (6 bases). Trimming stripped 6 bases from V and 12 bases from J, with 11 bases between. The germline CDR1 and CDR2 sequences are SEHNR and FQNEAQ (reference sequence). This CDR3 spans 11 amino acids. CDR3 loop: CASRAGVELFF. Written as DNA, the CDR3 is TGTGCCAGCAGGGCAGGGGTTGAACTGTTTTTT.

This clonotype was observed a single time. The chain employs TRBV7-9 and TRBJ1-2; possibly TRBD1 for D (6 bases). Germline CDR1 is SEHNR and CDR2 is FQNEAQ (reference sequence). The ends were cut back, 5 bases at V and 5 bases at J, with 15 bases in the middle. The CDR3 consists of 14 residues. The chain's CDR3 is CASSTSGGWYGYTF. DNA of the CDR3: TGTGCCAGCAGCACATCGGGGGGCTGGTATGGCTACACCTTC.

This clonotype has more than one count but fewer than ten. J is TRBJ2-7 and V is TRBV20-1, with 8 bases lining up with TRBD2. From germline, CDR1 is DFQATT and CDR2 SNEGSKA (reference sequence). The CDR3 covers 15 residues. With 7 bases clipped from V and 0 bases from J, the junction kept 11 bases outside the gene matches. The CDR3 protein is CSGEGPAGVSYEQYF. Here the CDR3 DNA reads TGCAGTGGTGAGGGGCCAGCGGGAGTCTCCTACGAGCAGTACTTC.

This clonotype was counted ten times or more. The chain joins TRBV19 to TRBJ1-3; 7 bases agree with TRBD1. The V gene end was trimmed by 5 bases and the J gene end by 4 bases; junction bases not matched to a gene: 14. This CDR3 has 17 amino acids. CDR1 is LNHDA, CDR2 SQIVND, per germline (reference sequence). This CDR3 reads CASSLWTGEAPGNTIYF. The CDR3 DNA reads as TGTGCCAGTAGTCTCTGGACAGGAGAAGCGCCCGGAAACACCATATATTTT.

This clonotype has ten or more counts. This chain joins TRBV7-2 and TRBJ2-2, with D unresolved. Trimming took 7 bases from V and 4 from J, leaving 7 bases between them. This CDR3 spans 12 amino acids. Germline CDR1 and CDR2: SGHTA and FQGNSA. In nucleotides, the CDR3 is TGTGCCAGCAATGACGGCACCGGGGAGCTGTTTTTT. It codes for CASNDGTGELFF. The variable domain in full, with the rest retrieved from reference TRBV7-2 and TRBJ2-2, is GAGVSQSPSNKVTEKGKDVELRCDPISGHTALYWYRQSLGQGLEFLIYFQGNSAPDKSGLPSDRFSAERTGGSVSTLTIQRTQQEDSAVYLCASNDGTGELFFGEGSRLTVL.

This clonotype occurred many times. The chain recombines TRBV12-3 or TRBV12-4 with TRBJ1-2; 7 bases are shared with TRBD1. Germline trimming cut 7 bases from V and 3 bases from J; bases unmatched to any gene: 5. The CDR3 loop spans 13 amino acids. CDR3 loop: CASTSGTDYGYTF. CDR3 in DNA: TGTGCCAGCACTTCCGGGACAGACTATGGCTACACCTTC.

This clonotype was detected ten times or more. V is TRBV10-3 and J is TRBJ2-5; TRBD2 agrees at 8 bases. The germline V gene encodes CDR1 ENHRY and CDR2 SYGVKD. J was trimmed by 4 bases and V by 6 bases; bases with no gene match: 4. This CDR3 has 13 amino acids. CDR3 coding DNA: TGTGCCATCAGGACACGGGAGGGAGAGACCCAGTACTTC. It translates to CAIRTREGETQYF.

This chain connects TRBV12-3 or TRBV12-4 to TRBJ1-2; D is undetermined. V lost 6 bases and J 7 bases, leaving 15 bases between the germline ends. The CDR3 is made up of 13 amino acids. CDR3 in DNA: TGTGCCAGCAGATACGGATTGAGGGTTGGCTACACCTTC. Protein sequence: CASRYGLRVGYTF.

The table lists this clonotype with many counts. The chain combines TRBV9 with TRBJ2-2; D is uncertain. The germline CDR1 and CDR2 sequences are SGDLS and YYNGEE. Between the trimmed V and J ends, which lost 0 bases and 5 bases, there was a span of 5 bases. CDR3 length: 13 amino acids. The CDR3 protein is CASSVVGTGELFF. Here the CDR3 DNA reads TGTGCCAGCAGCGTAGTGGGGACCGGGGAGCTGTTTTTT.

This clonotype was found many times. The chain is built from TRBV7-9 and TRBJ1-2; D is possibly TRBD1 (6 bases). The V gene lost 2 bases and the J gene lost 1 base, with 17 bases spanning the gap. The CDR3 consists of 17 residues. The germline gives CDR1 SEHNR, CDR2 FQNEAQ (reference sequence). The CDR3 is CASSLSWGQNYNYGYTF. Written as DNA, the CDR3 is TGTGCCAGCAGCTTATCTTGGGGACAAAATTATAACTATGGCTACACCTTC.

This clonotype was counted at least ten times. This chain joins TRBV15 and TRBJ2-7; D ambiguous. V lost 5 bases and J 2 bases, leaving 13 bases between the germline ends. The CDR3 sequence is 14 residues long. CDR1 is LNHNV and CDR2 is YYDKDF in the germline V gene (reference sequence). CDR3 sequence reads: CATSPLGQAYEQYF. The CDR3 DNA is TGTGCCACCAGCCCCTTAGGGCAGGCCTACGAGCAGTACTTC.

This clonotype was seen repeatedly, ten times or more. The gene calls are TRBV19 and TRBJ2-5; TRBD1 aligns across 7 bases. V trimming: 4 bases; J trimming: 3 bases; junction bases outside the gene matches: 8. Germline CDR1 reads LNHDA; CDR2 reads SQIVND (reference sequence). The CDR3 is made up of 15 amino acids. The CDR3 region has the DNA TGTGCCAGTAGTAGGCCGGGACAGTCCAAAGAGACCCAGTACTTC. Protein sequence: CASSRPGQSKETQYF.

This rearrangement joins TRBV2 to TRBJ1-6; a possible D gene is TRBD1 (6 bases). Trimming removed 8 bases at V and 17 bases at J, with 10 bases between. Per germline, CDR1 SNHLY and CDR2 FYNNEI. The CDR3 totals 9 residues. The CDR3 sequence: CASVRDIHF. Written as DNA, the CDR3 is TGTGCCAGCGTCCGGGACATCCACTTT.

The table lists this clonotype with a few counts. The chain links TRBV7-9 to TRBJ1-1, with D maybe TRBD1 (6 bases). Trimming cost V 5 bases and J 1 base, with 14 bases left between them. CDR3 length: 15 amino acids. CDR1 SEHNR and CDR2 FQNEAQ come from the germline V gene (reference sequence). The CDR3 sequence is CASSQPGQWNTEAFF. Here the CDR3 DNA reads TGTGCCAGCAGCCAACCGGGACAATGGAACACTGAAGCTTTCTTT.